This T cell receptor (beta chain) was captured by sequencing in a study of shared clonotypes between healthy human individuals. Study-wide context: Per-donor plates numbered three CD4 naive, three CD4 memory, two CD8 naive and one CD8 memory. Whole-study findings and limits: Among the subsets, naive ones generally showed larger estimated richness than memory ones. Incomplete sequencing of sorted subsets was indicated by rarefaction despite large depth.

This clone was seen only once. Its antigen is unidentified. V shed 4 bases and J shed 0 bases, with 6 bases lying between them. The CDR3 consists of 13 residues. Germline V gene lookup returns CDR1 MDHEN and CDR2 SYDVKM. Naive-designated CD8 cells lacked CD45RO, were positively enriched for CCR7, and omitted terminally differentiated effector memory CD45RA+ cells. Authors' data handling: Filtering differed because ImmunoSEQ produced junction-only sequences that carried no quality scores. Data came from immunoSEQ multiplex PCR; TCRdb stores just in-frame clones and leaves some out. That table gives V, J and clone size, and the DNA gave D and trimming. The table shows some 2 million clones, with 85% to 95% occurring only once.

Sequencing used naive CD8+ T cells sorted from blood. The chain combines TRBV28 with TRBJ2-5; D is uncertain. The clonotype comes from a man between 18 and 29 years old in good health. This CDR3 reads CASSYRHQETQYF. The CDR3 DNA follows: TGTGCCAGCAGTTACCGGCACCAAGAGACCCAGTACTTC.